The 22 T cell receptor beta chains listed next were all sequenced from one sample in a study of shared clonotypes between healthy human individuals. Sequencing was performed with immunoSEQ multiplex PCR; in TCRdb, only in-frame clones are kept and a portion is missing. The sample lists roughly 2,000,000 clones; 85% to 95% were seen once. CD45RO-negative, CCR7-positively selected cells formed the naive CD8 fraction, excluding terminally differentiated effector memory CD45RA+ cells. Specimen: naive CD8+ T cells from PBMCs. These receptor sequences come from a man aged 18 to 35 in good health. Some clones in this sample may be carry-over from other donors' samples.

This chain links TRBV6-6 with TRBJ2-3; D is ambiguous. The V and J ends lost 3 bases and 4 bases respectively, with 14 bases between them. The germline gives CDR1 MNHNY, CDR2 SVGAGI (reference sequence). This CDR3 has 15 residues. CDR3 amino acids: CASSYTTTGPDTQYF. CDR3 nucleotide sequence: TGTGCCAGCAGTTATACCACTACTGGCCCAGATACGCAGTATTTT.

This chain uses TRBV7-2 with TRBJ2-1; 7 nucleotides agree with TRBD2. From germline, CDR1 is SGHTA and CDR2 FQGNSA. V shed 3 bases, J shed 4 bases, and the junction held 6 bases outside the gene matches. The CDR3 totals 15 residues. Written as DNA, the CDR3 is TGTGCCAGCAGCTTGACTAGCCATAAATACAATGAGCAGTTCTTC. Its translation: CASSLTSHKYNEQFF. Full variable domain (rest looked up from reference TRBV7-2 and TRBJ2-1): GAGVSQSPSNKVTEKGKDVELRCDPISGHTALYWYRQSLGQGLEFLIYFQGNSAPDKSGLPSDRFSAERTGGSVSTLTIQRTQQEDSAVYLCASSLTSHKYNEQFFGPGTRLTVL.

The chain joins TRBV27 to TRBJ2-7; TRBD1 agrees at 7 bases. CDR3 length: 16 amino acids. V was pared by 5 bases and J by 0 bases, with 10 bases of the junction left unmatched. Germline CDR1 reads MNHEY; CDR2 reads SMNVEV (reference sequence). The CDR3 here is CASSPSAGGTSYEQYF. CDR3 DNA: TGTGCCAGCAGTCCATCCGCAGGGGGAACCTCCTACGAGCAGTACTTC.

The J gene is TRBJ2-1, the V gene TRBV7-9; D gene ambiguous. V was trimmed by 5 bases and J by 5 bases, leaving 10 bases between them. CDR3 size: 13 residues. In germline, CDR1 is SEHNR, CDR2 FQNEAQ (reference sequence). The CDR3 bases are TGTGCCAGCAGCCCTCAACTAAACAATGAGCAGTTCTTC. Amino acid sequence: CASSPQLNNEQFF.

The table lists this clone with a few counts. Other DNA sequences in this sample translate to the same CDR3. This sequence joins TRBV9 and TRBJ1-1, with D hard to call. V was shortened by 0 bases and J by 2 bases, with 8 bases between the two germline ends. This CDR3 comprises 14 residues. The germline gives CDR1 SGDLS, CDR2 YYNGEE. DNA of the CDR3: TGTGCCAGCAGCGTAGACGGAGGTAACACTGAAGCTTTCTTT. As protein: CASSVDGGNTEAFF.

The chain is built from TRBV4-1 and TRBJ2-7; 8 bases line up with TRBD2. The CDR3 has 16 amino acids. V was clipped by 1 base and J by 3 bases; unmatched bases: 8. Germline V gene sequence: CDR1 MGHRA, CDR2 YSYEKL. In DNA, the CDR3 is TGCGCCAGCAGCCAAGTACATCGGGAGGGTTTCTACGAGCAGTACTTC. It translates to CASSQVHREGFYEQYF.

The gene calls are TRBV5-4 and TRBJ2-7; TRBD2 aligns across 10 bases. Germline values: CDR1 SGHNT, CDR2 YYREEE (reference sequence). The CDR3 loop spans 15 amino acids. Germline trimming cut 5 bases from V and 0 bases from J; bases unmatched to any gene: 5. The CDR3 DNA sequence: TGTGCCAGCAGGGAAACTAGCGGGATCTCCTACGAGCAGTACTTC. Protein sequence: CASRETSGISYEQYF.

The CDR3 protein is CASSQGSGLQETQYF. CDR3 nucleotide sequence: TGCGCCAGCAGCCAAGGTAGCGGACTTCAAGAGACCCAGTACTTC. The chain employs TRBV4-3 and TRBJ2-5; perhaps TRBD2 as D (6 bases). V shed 1 base and J shed 2 bases, with 11 bases lying between them. This CDR3 is 15 amino acids long. The V gene's germline CDR1 is LGHNA and CDR2 YSLEER.

The chain joins TRBV28 to TRBJ1-4; tentatively, D is TRBD1 (6 bases). CDR1 and CDR2 from the germline V gene are MDHEN and SYDVKM. This CDR3 has 17 amino acids. V gave up 6 bases and J gave up 0 bases, with 17 bases separating them. DNA for the CDR3: TGTGCCAGCAGGCTAATTCAGGGGCCCGCAACTAATGAAAAACTGTTTTTT. It codes for CASRLIQGPATNEKLFF. The full variable domain, rest sourced from reference TRBV28 and TRBJ1-4, is DVKVTQSSRYLVKRTGEKVFLECVQDMDHENMFWYRQDPGLGLRLIYFSYDVKMKEKGDIPEGYSVSREKKERFSLILESASTNQTSMYLCASRLIQGPATNEKLFFGSGTQLSVL.

This clone was detected once. The chain employs TRBV27 and TRBJ2-3; D possibly corresponds to TRBD1 (5 bases). In germline, CDR1 is MNHEY, CDR2 SMNVEV (reference sequence). CDR3 length equals 14 residues. V shed 4 bases and J shed 5 bases, with 13 bases lying between them. The CDR3 bases are TGTGCCAGCAGTTGGACGCAGGGTGGAGATACGCAGTATTTT. This translates into CASSWTQGGDTQYF.

As to this clone: The sample carries other DNA sequences with the same CDR3. This sequence joins TRBV27 and TRBJ2-7; D remains ambiguous. CDR1 and CDR2 (germline): MNHEY, SMNVEV (reference sequence). The V end lost 2 bases, the J end lost 2 bases, and 7 bases lay between the germline ends. This CDR3 spans 13 amino acids. The CDR3 loop reads CASSLSSAYEQYF. CDR3 bases: TGTGCCAGCAGTTTAAGTTCAGCCTACGAGCAGTACTTC.

As concerns this clone: Within the sample, other DNA sequences also encode this same CDR3. The chain joins TRBV29-1 to TRBJ2-3, with D hard to call. The length of the CDR3 is 10 residues. Germline CDR1 and CDR2: SQVTM and ANQGSEA. The V gene lost 7 bases and the J gene lost 2 bases, with 4 bases spanning the gap. The CDR3 DNA sequence: TGCAGCGCGATCACAGATACGCAGTATTTT. Residues: CSAITDTQYF.

This chain uses TRBV5-1 with TRBJ1-4; D perhaps matches TRBD1 (5 bases). Between the trimmed V and J ends, which lost 1 base and 8 bases, there was a span of 12 bases. In germline, CDR1 is SGHRS, CDR2 YFSETQ. This CDR3 region has 14 residues. In DNA form, the CDR3 reads TGCGCCAGCAGCTTGTGGCAGGGAGGGGAAAAACTGTTTTTT. This gives the protein CASSLWQGGEKLFF.

J is TRBJ2-6 and V is TRBV7-9, with D perhaps matching TRBD1 (5 bases). The CDR3 runs to 19 residues. Germline-derived CDR1 and CDR2 are SEHNR and FQNEAQ (reference sequence). The V end lost 5 bases, the J end lost 1 base, and 21 bases lay between the germline ends. The CDR3 DNA sequence: TGTGCCAGCAGCCCAAAAGGGGTTTTACTCGTTTCTGGGGCCAACGTCCTGACTTTC. As protein: CASSPKGVLLVSGANVLTF.

This chain uses TRBV28 with TRBJ2-7; 12 bases line up with TRBD2. The germline CDR1 and CDR2 sequences are MDHEN and SYDVKM. This CDR3 spans 18 amino acids. The trim removed 1 base at V and 7 bases at J, leaving 14 bases unmatched. The CDR3 sequence: CASSLSYRPSGRAGEQYF. CDR3 coding DNA: TGTGCCAGCAGTTTATCCTATCGCCCTAGCGGGAGGGCGGGTGAGCAGTACTTC.

The chain is built from TRBV7-9 and TRBJ2-4; D might be TRBD1 (5 bases). CDR1 SEHNR and CDR2 FQNEAQ come from the germline V gene (reference sequence). V lost 5 bases and J lost 8, with 19 bases in between. CDR3 length: 15 amino acids. The CDR3 loop is CASSRVGRYGDIQYF. For the CDR3, the DNA is TGTGCCAGCAGCCGGGTGGGGCGGTACGGAGACATTCAGTACTTC.

The V and J genes are TRBV2 and TRBJ1-5; maybe TRBD1 (5 bases). V was pared by 6 bases and J by 0 bases, with 21 bases between. In germline, CDR1 is SNHLY, CDR2 FYNNEI. This CDR3 comprises 18 residues. CDR3 DNA sequence: TGTGCCAGCAGCGACGACAGCGGCAGCAGTTATAGCAATCAGCCCCAGCATTTT. Its protein is CASSDDSGSSYSNQPQHF.

Note on this clone: The sample carries other DNA sequences with the same CDR3. V is TRBV5-1 and J is TRBJ2-1, with TRBD1 matching over 9 bases. The CDR3 is made up of 14 amino acids. Per the germline V gene, CDR1 is SGHRS and CDR2 is YFSETQ. J lost 8 bases, V lost 1 base, and 4 bases had no gene match. DNA of the CDR3: TGCGCCAGCAGCTTGCAGGGACAGGGCTATGAGCAGTTCTTC. This codes for CASSLQGQGYEQFF.

The chain recombines TRBV4-3 with TRBJ2-7; 12 bases are shared with TRBD1. V dropped 2 bases and J dropped 6; count of bases not matched to a gene: 5. Germline loops: CDR1 LGHNA, CDR2 YSLEER. This CDR3 has 15 amino acids. The CDR3 bases are TGCGCCAGCAGCCAACCCCGGGACAGGGGGCTCGAGCAGTACTTC. Its protein is CASSQPRDRGLEQYF.

The rearrangement joins TRBV5-1 to TRBJ1-1; D is unclear. Trimming removed 5 bases at V and 6 bases at J, with 14 bases between. Germline values: CDR1 SGHRS, CDR2 YFSETQ. The CDR3 runs 13 residues. CDR3 nucleotides: TGCGCCAGCAGGGAAACGAGCATGGCTGAAGCTTTCTTT. Amino acids: CASRETSMAEAFF.

The J gene is TRBJ2-7, the V gene TRBV28, with a possible D match to TRBD1 (6 bases). Between the trimmed V and J ends, which lost 5 bases and 2 bases, there was a span of 16 bases. Germline CDR1 and CDR2: MDHEN and SYDVKM. The CDR3 is 15 residues long. The CDR3: CASSKPGAKPYEQYF. The CDR3 DNA is TGTGCCAGCAGTAAACCAGGGGCGAAACCCTACGAGCAGTACTTC.

The CDR3 sequence is CASSFTGGRTDTQYF. The CDR3 DNA reads TGTGCCAGCAGCTTTACAGGGGGTCGCACAGATACGCAGTATTTT. V is TRBV7-9 and J is TRBJ2-3, with TRBD1 matching 8 bases. J gave up 1 base and V 3 bases, and 3 bases lay outside the gene matches. This CDR3 has 15 residues. Germline values: CDR1 SEHNR, CDR2 FQNEAQ (reference sequence).